The 17 T cell receptor beta chains listed next were all sequenced from one sample in a study of T cells after yellow fever vaccination. MiXCR was run by TCRdb on the 5' RACE reads, yielding one entry per CDR3 protein. This sample has approximately 510,000 distinct CDR3 sequences, with 20% to 25% found just once. Sequenced here: PBMCs, sampled roughly 23 days after the first yellow fever vaccination. The receptors come from a man aged 18 to 35 who received the YFV17D yellow fever vaccine.

This chain uses TRBV4-1 with TRBJ2-3; D is ambiguous. Looked up from germline, CDR1 is MGHRA and CDR2 is YSYEKL. CDR3 length: 18 amino acids. V was cut by 1 base and J by 1 base, with 18 bases left in between. CDR3 region: CASSQVNLVPARTDTQYF. Here the CDR3 DNA reads TGCGCCAGCAGCCAAGTAAATCTAGTCCCGGCCCGCACAGATACGCAGTATTTT.

The rearrangement uses TRBV7-2 and TRBJ2-3, with D unresolved. V gave up 2 bases and J gave up 2 bases, with 11 bases separating them. This CDR3 contains 15 residues. The V gene's germline CDR1 is SGHTA and CDR2 FQGNSA. DNA of the CDR3: TGTGCCAGCAGCTTACAGAACCTCAACACAGATACGCAGTATTTT. Translating it yields CASSLQNLNTDTQYF. Filled out from reference TRBV7-2 and TRBJ2-3, the complete variable domain reads GAGVSQSPSNKVTEKGKDVELRCDPISGHTALYWYRQSLGQGLEFLIYFQGNSAPDKSGLPSDRFSAERTGGSVSTLTIQRTQQEDSAVYLCASSLQNLNTDTQYFGPGTRLTVL.

This clonotype was seen more than once but under ten times. The J gene is TRBJ1-5, the V gene TRBV9, with 9 bases fitting TRBD1. Germline-derived CDR1 and CDR2 are SGDLS and YYNGEE. The CDR3 has 15 amino acids. Losses at the gene ends were 4 bases for V and 4 bases for J; bases not matched to a gene: 6. The CDR3 protein is CASSPSGQGNQPQHF. The CDR3 DNA reads TGTGCCAGCAGCCCTAGCGGACAGGGGAATCAGCCCCAGCATTTT.

This clonotype occurred a few times. The V and J genes are TRBV7-6 and TRBJ1-1, with D possibly matching TRBD1 (5 bases). This CDR3 has 13 amino acids. Germline CDR1 is SGHVS and CDR2 is FNYEAQ. V was shortened by 0 bases and J by 11 bases, with 13 bases between the two germline ends. The CDR3 here is CASSLALGVSAFF. As DNA, the CDR3 is TGTGCCAGCAGCTTAGCGCTGGGGGTATCTGCTTTCTTT.

The V call is TRBV9, the J call TRBJ2-7; 7 bases are a match to TRBD1. The CDR3 runs 16 residues. Per the germline V gene, CDR1 is SGDLS and CDR2 is YYNGEE. With 4 bases clipped from V and 7 bases from J, the junction kept 17 bases outside the gene matches. CDR3 in DNA: TGTGCCAGCAGCCGATCTCCAGGGGGACCCCCCGGGGAGCAGTACTTC. Translation gives CASSRSPGGPPGEQYF.

Details on this clonotype: Its ends do not fully match the called genes, so a read error is possible. The chain joins TRBV7-9 to TRBJ1-3; D is possibly TRBD1 (6 bases). The V gene's germline CDR1 is SEHNR and CDR2 FQNEAQ (reference sequence). There are 15 residues in the CDR3. In nucleotides, the CDR3 is TGTGCCAGCAGCTTACAGGGGTTCGCAGGAAACACCATATATTTC. Protein product: CASSLQGFAGNTIYF.

V is TRBV19 and J is TRBJ1-5; 9 bases fit TRBD1. Unmatched junction bases numbered 13, after V lost 4 bases and J lost 0 bases. This CDR3 comprises 19 residues. Germline CDR1 and CDR2: LNHDA and SQIVND (reference sequence). The CDR3 region has the DNA TGTGCCAGTAGTAACGACAGGGGGAGATGGGAAAATAGCAATCAGCCCCAGCATTTT. Amino acids: CASSNDRGRWENSNQPQHF. Looking up the rest from reference TRBV19 and TRBJ1-5 gives the full variable domain: DGGITQSPKYLFRKEGQNVTLSCEQNLNHDAMYWYRQDPGQGLRLIYYSQIVNDFQKGDIAEGYSVSREKKESFPLTVTSAQKNPTAFYLCASSNDRGRWENSNQPQHFGDGTRLSIL.

This clonotype was detected ten times or more. The V and J genes are TRBV5-1 and TRBJ2-2; a weak D match, TRBD1 (5 bases). The CDR3 has 13 amino acids. Trimming took off 2 bases at V and 6 bases at J, with 8 bases between the two ends. CDR1 SGHRS and CDR2 YFSETQ come from the germline V gene. The CDR3, as DNA: TGCGCCAGCAGCTTTCCAGGGCCCGGGGAGCTGTTTTTT. Protein: CASSFPGPGELFF.

This clonotype occurred a few times. V is TRBV18 and J is TRBJ2-5; no reliable D call. The V gene's germline CDR1 is KGHSH and CDR2 LQKENI. The CDR3 has 13 residues. Trimming took 1 base from V and 4 from J, leaving 7 bases between them. Here the CDR3 reads CASSPRRSETQYF. CDR3 coding DNA: TGTGCCAGCTCACCACGGCGGTCAGAGACCCAGTACTTC.

This clonotype occurred a few times. The chain employs TRBV5-6 and TRBJ2-1; 13 nucleotides align to TRBD2. The CDR3 loop spans 17 amino acids. CDR1 and CDR2 (germline): SGHDT, YYEEEE. V was pared by 1 base and J by 3 bases, with 4 bases of the junction left unmatched. CDR3 sequence (DNA): TGTGCCAGCAGCTTGACTAGCGGGGGGGCGCACTACAATGAGCAGTTCTTC. Its protein product is CASSLTSGGAHYNEQFF. The complete variable domain, with remaining parts taken from reference TRBV5-6 and TRBJ2-1, reads DAGVTQSPTHLIKTRGQQVTLRCSPKSGHDTVSWYQQALGQGPQFIFQYYEEEERQRGNFPDRFSGHQFPNYSSELNVNALLLGDSALYLCASSLTSGGAHYNEQFFGPGTRLTVL.

The chain has TRBV5-5 and TRBJ1-2; D is perhaps TRBD1 (5 bases). The CDR3 has 15 amino acids. V was clipped by 1 base and J by 2 bases, with 12 bases between them. The V gene's germline CDR1 is SGHKS and CDR2 YYEKEE (reference sequence). CDR3 sequence: CASSLLSGQNYGYTF. DNA for the CDR3: TGTGCCAGCAGCTTGCTGTCAGGGCAAAACTATGGCTACACCTTC.

This clonotype was seen more than once but under ten times. The rearrangement joins TRBV12-3 or TRBV12-4 to TRBJ2-2; TRBD1 aligns across 7 bases. Germline trimming cut 6 bases from V and 7 bases from J; bases unmatched to any gene: 8. The CDR3 has 14 residues. CDR3 sequence (DNA): TGTGCCAGCAGGCCCATGACAGGGTACGGGGAGCTGTTTTTT. Its protein product is CASRPMTGYGELFF.

This clonotype was counted ten times or more. The chain carries TRBV6-6 and TRBJ1-3; D unclear. Per the germline V gene, CDR1 is MNHNY and CDR2 is SVGAGI (reference sequence). The V and J ends lost 8 bases and 8 bases respectively, with 13 bases between them. This CDR3 is built from 12 residues. Written as DNA, the CDR3 is TGTGCCAGCGTCGCGGTTTCCGACACCATATATTTT. This gives the protein CASVAVSDTIYF.

This clonotype was found a few times. The rearrangement links TRBV29-1 to TRBJ2-2; possible D gene TRBD2, 5 bases. The CDR3 sequence is 11 residues long. CDR1 and CDR2 (germline): SQVTM, ANQGSEA. Trimming removed 6 bases at V and 9 bases at J, with 11 bases between. The CDR3 reads CSVEAGRELFF. The CDR3 coding sequence is TGCAGCGTGGAGGCCGGAAGGGAGCTGTTTTTT.

V is TRBV6-1 and J is TRBJ2-2; TRBD1 or TRBD2 may be the D gene (5 bases each). Germline V gives CDR1 MNHNS, CDR2 SASEGT. The CDR3 loop spans 14 amino acids. The germline V and J ends were trimmed by 7 bases and 4 bases, with 13 bases remaining between them. CDR3 nucleotides: TGTGCCAGCAATGGGGCAGCGGTCACCGGGGAGCTGTTTTTT. It yields the protein CASNGAAVTGELFF.

The chain carries TRBV3-1 and TRBJ2-1, with TRBD2 matching over 8 bases. After removal of 4 bases from V and 5 bases from J, the junction contained 4 bases not matched to a gene. This CDR3 is built from 14 residues. Looked up from germline, CDR1 is LGHDT and CDR2 is YNNKEL (reference sequence). This chain's CDR3 is CASSPPGGDNEQFF. CDR3 in DNA: TGTGCCAGCAGCCCCCCGGGGGGGGACAATGAGCAGTTCTTC.

V and J are TRBV2 and TRBJ2-7, with 7 positions matching TRBD1. Trimming removed 8 bases from V and 7 bases from J; junction bases left unmatched: 14. Germline lookup yields CDR1 SNHLY and CDR2 FYNNEI. The CDR3 is made up of 14 amino acids. CDR3 amino acids: CASVTPVTGREQYF. The DNA of the CDR3 is TGTGCCAGCGTGACTCCGGTGACAGGGAGAGAGCAGTACTTC.